This TCR beta chain was captured in a study of T cell responses to AZD1222 COVID-19 vaccine. Study-level results: Per reports, nearly half of all spike-specific TCRs target regions that are unmutated in variants. Among those given AZD1222, only 5 to 7 were seropositive at baseline.

Looked up from germline, CDR1 is SNHLY and CDR2 is FYNNEI. V trimming: 4 bases; J trimming: 4 bases; junction bases outside the gene matches: 5. CDR3 length: 15 residues. TCRdb keeps only in-frame clones here, not all; method: immunoSEQ multiplex PCR. The table lists fewer than 200,000 clones, 70% to 90% of them singletons. To note about this clone: The antigen remains unidentified.

This chain connects TRBV2 to TRBJ1-5; 9 bases align to TRBD1. This sequence originates from an adult who received the AZD1222 COVID-19 vaccine. Sequenced material: peripheral blood, taken 28 days after the second AZD1222 dose. The CDR3 DNA reads as TGTGCCAGCAGTGGGGACAGGGCGGAAAATCAGCCCCAGCATTTT. It encodes CASSGDRAENQPQHF. The full variable domain, with the rest looked up from reference TRBV2 and TRBJ1-5, is EPEVTQTPSHQVTQMGQEVILRCVPISNHLYFYWYRQILGQKVEFLVSFYNNEISEKSEIFDDQFSVERPDGSNFTLKIRSTKLEDSAMYFCASSGDRAENQPQHFGDGTRLSIL.